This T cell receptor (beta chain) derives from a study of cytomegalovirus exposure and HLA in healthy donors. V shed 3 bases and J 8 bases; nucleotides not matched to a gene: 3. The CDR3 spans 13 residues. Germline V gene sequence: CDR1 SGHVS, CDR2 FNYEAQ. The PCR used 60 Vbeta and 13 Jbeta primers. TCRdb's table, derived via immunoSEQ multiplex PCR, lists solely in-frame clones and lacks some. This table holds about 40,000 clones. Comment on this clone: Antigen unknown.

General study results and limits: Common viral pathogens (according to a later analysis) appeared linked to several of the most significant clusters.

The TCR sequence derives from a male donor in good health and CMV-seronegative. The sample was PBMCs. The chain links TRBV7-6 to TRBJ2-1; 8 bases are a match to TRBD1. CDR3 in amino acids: CASSFGQGDEQFF. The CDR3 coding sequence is TGTGCCAGCAGCTTCGGACAGGGCGATGAGCAGTTCTTC.